Sequencing of this T cell receptor beta chain was carried out in a study of T-cell reconstitution after alpha-beta-depleted transplantation in children. This clonotype has just a few counts. Unique molecular identifiers featured in how the TCRbeta library was prepared. TCRdb re-analysed the PCR reads in MiXCR, keeping a single row per CDR3 protein. The sample holds approximately 400,000 distinct CDR3 sequences, around 15% seen once. The CDR3 is made up of 13 amino acids. V gave up 1 base and J gave up 3 bases, with 6 bases separating them. Germline V gene lookup returns CDR1 SGHNT and CDR2 YENEEA. The chain combines TRBV11-3 with TRBJ1-2, with D tentatively TRBD1 (5 bases). This sample comprised PBMCs, mostly from graft donor cells, obtained 360 days after TCRalphabeta/CD19-depleted stem cell transplant. The receptor's source is a boy younger than two who had a stem cell transplant for Wiskott-Aldrich syndrome, so the T cells may come from the graft donor. The CDR3 DNA is TGTGCCAGCAGCTTAGGGGGCCACTATGGCTACACCTTC. Translating it yields CASSLGGHYGYTF. Drawing the rest from reference TRBV11-3 and TRBJ1-2, the complete variable domain is EAGVVQSPRYKIIEKKQPVAFWCNPISGHNTLYWYLQNLGQGPELLIRYENEEAVDDSQLPKDRFSAERLKGVDSTLKIQPAELGDSAVYLCASSLGGHYGYTFGSGTRLTVV.